Below, one T cell receptor (beta chain) is given with its context. The antigen it recognizes is unknown. Base qualities are not recorded, but no much larger clone differs from it by a single base. A distance of 9 bases separates the germline ends of V and J, which lose 0 bases and 0 bases respectively. The CDR3 contains 15 residues, cysteine and phenylalanine counted. Only CDR3 DNA is held: 45 bases, read in frame from base 1. This record comes from a study of T-cell reconstitution after alpha-beta-depleted transplantation in children (dated by TCRdb to 2015 to 2016). Some background on the complete study: The study quantitatively tracked T-cell immune reconstitution after TCRalphabeta/CD19-depleted allogeneic hematopoietic cell transplantation in children using TCR repertoire profiling. Broader findings and caveats from the paper: Over the following months the frequencies of hyperexpanded clones went down, and after one year T-cell counts and TCRbeta diversity were mostly credited to newly produced T cells. In some patients, the high TCRbeta diversity seen at day 60 was put down to recipient T cells and intrathymic progenitors that had survived conditioning. Apparently early alphabetaT-cell count recovery about two months after transplant reportedly relied on only several hundred rapidly expanded clones derived from non-depleted graft cells.

Library preparation was by PCR. TCRdb records Illumina HiSeq 2500 as the sequencer. TCR libraries were prepared with molecular barcoding, using unique molecular identifiers to normalize TCRbeta repertoire quantification. TCRdb's own reprocessing of the public reads used fastp at Q25 and MiXCR and kept productive beta chains. Records with the same CDR3 protein are collapsed into one entry carrying the most frequent genes and DNA. The sample yields around 76,000 distinct CDR3 sequences; 15% to 20% were counted once. The top ten constitute 50% to 65% of the sample. The intended sense of this specimen's treatment or condition label: allogeneic hematopoietic cell transplantation with graft depleted of TCRalphabeta T cells and CD19 B cells. The transplant recipients were children given TCRalphabeta/CD19-depleted allogeneic hematopoietic cell grafts.

The clonotype was recovered from a male patient between 2 and 15 years old who had a stem cell transplant for acute lymphoblastic leukemia, so the T cells may come from the graft donor. The V and J segments used are TRBV12-3 or TRBV12-4 and TRBJ2-7; 5 matching bases give a weak D call of TRBD1. The material sequenced was PBMCs, mostly from graft donor cells, taken 360 days after TCRalphabeta/CD19-depleted stem cell transplant. The nucleotides read TGTGCCAGCAGTTTAGCGCTTGGACACTCCTACGAGCAGTACTTC. The resulting protein is CASSLALGHSYEQYF.